This T cell receptor (beta chain) was sequenced for a study of blood T cell repertoires in COVID-19. CDR1 SGHTA and CDR2 FQGTGA come from the germline V gene. The trim removed 8 bases at V and 2 bases at J, leaving 7 bases unmatched. This CDR3 region has 14 residues. TCRdb keeps only in-frame clones here, not all; method: immunoSEQ multiplex PCR. The repertoire holds 75,000 to 90,000 clones, with about 82% as singletons. This sequence originates from a man aged 50 to 60 with active COVID-19. This chain links TRBV7-3 with TRBJ2-3; 7 bases are a match to TRBD2. The sequenced material came from peripheral blood. Here the CDR3 reads CASSSSGVTDTQYF. The CDR3 nucleotides read TGTGCCAGCTCCTCGAGCGGGGTCACAGATACGCAGTATTTT.